Reported below is one T cell receptor beta chain. This specimen belongs to a study of blood T cell repertoires in COVID-19. Study details: The origin of the acute and convalescent COVID-19 samples was the United States, Italy and Spain.

Germline V gene data show CDR1 as SGHDN and CDR2 as FVKESK. The CDR3 covers 14 residues. V was cut by 6 bases and J by 4 bases, with 15 bases left in between. Clones were sequenced by immunoSEQ multiplex PCR, and TCRdb holds only the in-frame ones, with some missing. The sample lists some 75,000 clones; about 89% were seen once. J is TRBJ2-5 and V is TRBV14; TRBD1 might be the D (6 bases). Source material: peripheral blood. This sequence was found in a man aged 60 to 75 with acute or convalescent COVID-19. CDR3 DNA sequence: TGTGCCAGCAGTTCGGGACATCCTTCAGAGACCCAGTACTTC. Translating it yields CASSSGHPSETQYF.